Listed here are 3 T cell receptor beta chains from one sample, sequenced in a study of T cells after yellow fever vaccination (dated by TCRdb to the late 2010s). Library preparation used 5' RACE. TCRdb lists the instrument as Illumina NovaSeq 6000. TCRdb reran the public reads through fastp at Q25 and MiXCR, keeping productive beta chains. Under each unique CDR3 protein, matching rows form one entry showing the most common genes and DNA. This sample is represented by 300,000 to 400,000 distinct CDR3 sequences; about an eighth of them were singletons. The ten biggest clones cover 2.5% to 4% of the sample. What the treatment or condition label conveys for this sample: live attenuated yellow fever vaccine strain. Specimen: CD4+ T cells sorted from PBMCs, collected 15 days after the yellow fever booster vaccination. These receptors came from a man between 18 and 29 years old who received the YFV17D yellow fever vaccine.

This clonotype occurred a few times. The chain is built from TRBV7-9 and TRBJ1-1; D not resolved. The CDR3 runs to 15 residues. Trimming removed 0 bases at V and 1 base at J, with 9 bases between. The germline V gene encodes CDR1 SEHNR and CDR2 FQNEAQ (reference sequence). CDR3 in DNA: TGTGCCAGCAGCTTAGCGGGCGGGAAGAACACTGAAGCTTTCTTT. It yields the protein CASSLAGGKNTEAFF.

Many counts were recorded for this clonotype. This rearrangement joins TRBV5-1 to TRBJ2-1; the match to TRBD2 covers 8 bases. Germline CDR1 reads SGHRS; CDR2 reads YFSETQ. Losses at the gene ends were 6 bases for V and 2 bases for J; bases not matched to a gene: 7. CDR3 length: 15 residues. CDR3 coding DNA: TGCGCCAGCAACCAACCGGGGGGGCCCTACAATGAGCAGTTCTTC. It encodes CASNQPGGPYNEQFF. The variable domain in full, completed from reference TRBV5-1 and TRBJ2-1, reads KAGVTQTPRYLIKTRGQQVTLSCSPISGHRSVSWYQQTPGQGLQFLFEYFSETQRNKGNFPGRFSGRQFSNSRSEMNVSTLELGDSALYLCASNQPGGPYNEQFFGPGTRLTVL.

The chain joins TRBV3-1 to TRBJ2-1; 12 nucleotides match TRBD2. Germline V CDR1 and CDR2: LGHDT, YNNKEL (reference sequence). The CDR3 totals 14 residues. With V trimmed by 4 bases and J by 15 bases, 10 bases remained unmatched. The CDR3 is CASSPRTSGTRTFF. The CDR3 DNA reads TGTGCCAGCAGCCCCCGGACTAGCGGGACGAGAACGTTCTTC.